Below are 22 T cell receptor beta chains sequenced from a single sample in a study of T cell changes during pregnancy in multiple sclerosis. Clones were read by immunoSEQ multiplex PCR, and TCRdb kept only the in-frame ones, dropping some. The sample yields about 28,000 clones, 92% seen once. Sequencing was performed on peripheral blood, taken in the first trimester of pregnancy. The origin of the receptors is a female donor in good health, enrolled as a control in a pregnancy study.

The J gene is TRBJ2-4, the V gene TRBV4-3; D possibly corresponds to TRBD1 (5 bases). Germline V lookup: CDR1 LGHNA, CDR2 YSLEER. V lost 5 bases, J lost 0 bases, and 11 bases lay in between. This CDR3 contains 15 residues. The CDR3 DNA follows: TGCGCCAGCAGCGAGACAGCGATAGCCAAAAACATTCAGTACTTC. Residues: CASSETAIAKNIQYF.

This clone is a singleton in its sample. The chain links TRBV6-1 to TRBJ2-5, with 7 nucleotides matching TRBD2. Trimming at V came to 2 bases and at J to 5 bases, leaving 8 bases not matched to a gene. The CDR3 contains 15 residues. CDR1 MNHNS and CDR2 SASEGT come from the germline V gene. The CDR3 here is CASSEPRDGRETQYF. DNA for the CDR3: TGTGCCAGCAGTGAACCTCGGGACGGGAGGGAGACCCAGTACTTC.

The chain joins TRBV14 to TRBJ1-2, with D possibly being TRBD1 (5 bases). V was shortened by 6 bases and J by 7 bases, with 18 bases between the two germline ends. CDR3 length equals 14 residues. Germline V CDR1 and CDR2: SGHDN, FVKESK. The DNA of the CDR3 is TGTGCCAGCAGGAAAGGATCTGGGGCCGGTGGCTACACCTTC. It yields the protein CASRKGSGAGGYTF. Together with reference TRBV14 and TRBJ1-2, the CDR3 gives the full variable domain: EAGVTQFPSHSVIEKGQTVTLRCDPISGHDNLYWYRRVMGKEIKFLLHFVKESKQDESGMPNNRFLAERTGGTYSTLKVQPAELEDSGVYFCASRKGSGAGGYTFGSGTRLTVV.

The chain has TRBV11-2 and TRBJ1-1; D may be TRBD1 (5 bases). Germline V CDR1 and CDR2: SGHAT, FQNNGV. The ends were cut back, 6 bases at V and 0 bases at J, with 14 bases in the middle. The CDR3 covers 15 residues. CDR3 region: CASSPVGGVNTEAFF. CDR3 in DNA: TGTGCCAGCAGTCCCGTCGGGGGGGTGAACACTGAAGCTTTCTTT.

The chain couples TRBV5-1 to TRBJ2-5; tentatively, D is TRBD2 (5 bases). This CDR3 contains 15 residues. Trimming shortened V by 4 bases and J by 2 bases, and 15 bases separated the two germline ends. CDR1 and CDR2 (germline): SGHRS, YFSETQ. The CDR3 DNA reads as TGCGCCAGCAGCCTTCACGGGGTATGGCAAGAGACCCAGTACTTC. Encoded protein: CASSLHGVWQETQYF.

V is TRBV19 and J is TRBJ2-3; weak D call: TRBD2 (6 bases). Germline assignment: CDR1 LNHDA and CDR2 SQIVND (reference sequence). V was pared by 3 bases and J by 5 bases, with 9 bases between. CDR3 size: 13 residues. The CDR3 is CASSIGRGDTQYF. For the CDR3, the DNA is TGTGCCAGTAGTATCGGGCGGGGAGATACGCAGTATTTT.

This clone was counted a few times. The V call is TRBV30, the J call TRBJ1-1; possibly TRBD1 for D (6 bases). The CDR3 runs to 13 residues. Per the germline V gene, CDR1 is GTSNPN and CDR2 is SVGIG (reference sequence). The ends were cut back, 5 bases at V and 1 base at J, with 11 bases in the middle. CDR3 region: CAWGRTENTEAFF. CDR3 nucleotides: TGTGCCTGGGGACGGACAGAGAACACTGAAGCTTTCTTT.

This rearrangement joins TRBV5-6 to TRBJ1-5; D remains unclear. CDR1 SGHDT and CDR2 YYEEEE come from the germline V gene. The CDR3 extends over 16 amino acids. The V end lost 3 bases, the J end lost 1 base, and 14 bases lay between the germline ends. The CDR3 loop is CASSYRGDTSNQPQHF. DNA for the CDR3: TGTGCCAGCAGCTATCGCGGGGATACGAGCAATCAGCCCCAGCATTTT.

This clone has more than one count but fewer than ten. V usage is TRBV30 and J usage is TRBJ2-1, with a tentative D call TRBD1 (5 bases). Germline CDR1 is GTSNPN and CDR2 is SVGIG (reference sequence). The CDR3 extends over 15 amino acids. V was cut by 4 bases and J by 3 bases, with 16 bases left in between. Written as DNA, the CDR3 is TGTGCCTGGATCAAGGGGCCCGTAGGCTACAATGAGCAGTTCTTC. Its protein is CAWIKGPVGYNEQFF.

The chain uses TRBV10-1 and TRBJ2-3, with TRBD2 matching 8 bases. This CDR3 region has 16 residues. The germline V gene encodes CDR1 WNHNN and CDR2 SYGVQD (reference sequence). V shed 1 base and J 4 bases; nucleotides not matched to a gene: 7. This CDR3 reads CASSEFGRGAADTQYF. In DNA, the CDR3 is TGCGCCAGCAGTGAGTTCGGGCGGGGGGCTGCAGATACGCAGTATTTT.

V gene TRBV11-2 combines with J gene TRBJ1-3; D possibly corresponds to TRBD1 (6 bases). The germline V gene has CDR1 SGHAT and CDR2 FQNNGV. This CDR3 comprises 15 residues. Trimming shortened V by 5 bases and J by 2 bases, and 13 bases separated the two germline ends. This CDR3 reads CASSDTTGTGNTIYF. CDR3 bases: TGTGCCAGCAGCGATACCACAGGGACTGGAAACACCATATATTTT.

The CDR3 bases are TGTGCCAGCAGCGGGGGACAGGAGCAACATAATGAAAAACTGTTTTTT. Translated: CASSGGQEQHNEKLFF. This chain links TRBV7-8 with TRBJ1-4, with TRBD1 matching 8 bases. This CDR3 has 16 amino acids. CDR1 and CDR2 (germline): SGHVS, FQNEAQ. With 5 bases clipped from V and 4 bases from J, the junction kept 9 bases outside the gene matches.

This chain joins TRBV2 and TRBJ1-1; 9 bases align to TRBD1. This CDR3 has 17 residues. V lost 3 bases to trimming and J lost 0 bases; unmatched junction nucleotides: 8. Germline assignment: CDR1 SNHLY and CDR2 FYNNEI. CDR3 DNA: TGTGCCAGCAGTGACTACGGGACAGGGAGGGTGAACACTGAAGCTTTCTTT. Encoded protein: CASSDYGTGRVNTEAFF. The variable domain in full, with the rest retrieved from reference TRBV2 and TRBJ1-1, is EPEVTQTPSHQVTQMGQEVILRCVPISNHLYFYWYRQILGQKVEFLVSFYNNEISEKSEIFDDQFSVERPDGSNFTLKIRSTKLEDSAMYFCASSDYGTGRVNTEAFFGQGTRLTVV.

J is TRBJ1-2 and V is TRBV21-1; the table gives TRBD1 as D, unverified against the DNA. TRBV21-1 is reported as a pseudogene. CDR3 size: 16 residues. CDR3 sequence (DNA): TGTGCCAGCAGTCCCCCGGTGGCAGGGACAAAATTTGGCTACACCTTC. This sequence encodes CASSPPVAGTKFGYTF.

This chain uses TRBV18 with TRBJ2-1; TRBD1 agrees at 7 bases. With V trimmed by 0 bases and J by 0 bases, 2 bases remained unmatched. CDR1 is KGHSH, CDR2 LQKENI, per germline. The CDR3 runs 16 residues. The CDR3 DNA reads TGTGCCAGCTCACCACCAGGGGGCGGCTCCTACAATGAGCAGTTCTTC. This codes for CASSPPGGGSYNEQFF.

The CDR3 loop is CASSLAGRARSYTF. Written as DNA, the CDR3 is TGCGCCAGCAGCTTGGCCGGGAGGGCCAGGAGCTACACCTTC. The chain couples TRBV5-1 to TRBJ1-2; D call uncertain. Germline CDR1 is SGHRS and CDR2 is YFSETQ. The CDR3 extends over 14 amino acids. Trimming removed 0 bases at V and 9 bases at J, with 15 bases between.

The rearrangement uses TRBV29-1 and TRBJ1-1; D gene ambiguous. The CDR3 is made up of 12 amino acids. Trimming left V 3 bases short and J 8 bases short, with 13 bases between. Germline assignment: CDR1 SQVTM and CDR2 ANQGSEA. The CDR3 coding sequence is TGCAGCGTTGATCGCAACGGGGTGGAAGCTTTCTTT. Translated: CSVDRNGVEAFF.

The rearrangement uses TRBV27 and TRBJ2-2; D call uncertain. CDR3 length equals 15 residues. Between the trimmed V and J ends, which lost 3 bases and 0 bases, there was a span of 8 bases. CDR1 MNHEY and CDR2 SMNVEV come from the germline V gene (reference sequence). The CDR3 reads CASSLEQSNTGELFF. Here the CDR3 DNA reads TGTGCCAGCAGTTTGGAGCAGTCGAACACCGGGGAGCTGTTTTTT.

The chain combines TRBV18 with TRBJ2-7, with D possibly matching TRBD1 (5 bases). CDR1 KGHSH and CDR2 LQKENI come from the germline V gene. Trimming took 1 base from V and 5 from J, leaving 15 bases between them. The CDR3 is 15 residues long. CDR3 nucleotides: TGTGCCAGCTCACCACAGGCCGCAGGGCTACACGAGCAGTACTTC. Translating gives CASSPQAAGLHEQYF.

The V gene is TRBV20-1, the J gene TRBJ2-5, with TRBD2 matching over 8 bases. Germline V gene sequence: CDR1 DFQATT, CDR2 SNEGSKA (reference sequence). The CDR3 runs to 11 residues. CDR3 in DNA: TGCACTGCCCCCGGGGGGGGTACCCAGTACTTC. It yields the protein CTAPGGGTQYF.

The rearrangement links TRBV7-9 to TRBJ2-3; TRBD2 agrees at 8 bases. CDR3 length: 14 residues. Germline V gene lookup returns CDR1 SEHNR and CDR2 FQNEAQ (reference sequence). With 7 bases clipped from V and 0 bases from J, the junction kept 3 bases outside the gene matches. In DNA, the CDR3 is TGTGCCAGCAATAGACTAGCGAGCACAGATACGCAGTATTTT. Amino acids: CASNRLASTDTQYF.

The gene calls are TRBV29-1 and TRBJ1-2, with 8 bases matching TRBD1. Trimming at V came to 6 bases and at J to 2 bases, leaving 5 bases not matched to a gene. CDR3 size: 13 residues. Germline CDR1 SQVTM, CDR2 ANQGSEA. The DNA for the CDR3 is TGCAGCGTATCCAGACAGGGGAACTATGGCTACACCTTC. Amino acids: CSVSRQGNYGYTF.